Listed below are T cell receptor beta chains from one sample, sequenced in a study of T cells after yellow fever vaccination. TCRdb reprocessed the 5' RACE reads via MiXCR and lists one record per CDR3 protein. The top ten clones hold 36% of a sample with approximately 170,000 distinct CDR3 sequences, approximately 11% of them seen once. This specimen consisted of CD8+ T cells sorted from PBMCs, obtained 15 days after the yellow fever booster vaccination. The receptors come from a man in his late teens or twenties who received the YFV17D yellow fever vaccine. Each CDR3 is given with its conserved first and last residue. A D gene is named only where the DNA matches it firmly. Clone size is stated in some rows and not others, as once, few, many or a class when expanded.

cdr3_nt,cdr3_aa,j_call,cdr3_length,v_call,clone_size,d_call
TGTGCCAGCAGCCCCTTGGGGCAGGGGATCACCGGGGAGCTGTTTTTT,CASSPLGQGITGELFF,TRBJ2-2,16,TRBV12-3/TRBV12-4,-,-
TGTGCCAGCAGCCTAGAGCCCGGAGGACAGGGGGCGGACACTGAAGCTTTCTTT,CASSLEPGGQGADTEAFF,TRBJ1-1,18,TRBV11-2,few,TRBD1
TGTGCCAGCAGTCAAGAAGGGGGAAGCAATCAGCCCCAGCATTTT,CASSQEGGSNQPQHF,TRBJ1-5,15,TRBV6-2/TRBV6-3,-,-
TGTGCCAGCACCCCGACTAGACATAGCACAGATACGCAGTATTTT,CASTPTRHSTDTQYF,TRBJ2-3,15,TRBV11-1,-,-
TGTGCCAGCAGCTATTCGGGGGCGCGGACTGAAGCTTTCTTT,CASSYSGARTEAFF,TRBJ1-1,14,TRBV7-8,-,-
TGTGCCAGCAGAAGAAGCTCCTACAATGAGCAGTTCTTC,CASRRSSYNEQFF,TRBJ2-1,13,TRBV6-5,few,-
TGCGCCAGCAGCCAAGAAATACGGGGTGTGCGTGGTGAAGCTTTCTTT,CASSQEIRGVRGEAFF,TRBJ1-1,16,TRBV4-1,few,-
TGTGCCAGCAGCTCGACAGGGGGGAATGAAAAACTGTTTTTT,CASSSTGGNEKLFF,TRBJ1-4,14,TRBV13,-,TRBD1
TGTGCCAGCAGTCAGCGGACTGCGAACACCGGGGAGCTGTTTTTT,CASSQRTANTGELFF,TRBJ2-2,15,TRBV7-3,many,-
TGTGCCAGCAGCCCCGGTGTAGGGGTCGGCTACACCTTC,CASSPGVGVGYTF,TRBJ1-2,13,TRBV3-1,few,-
TGTGCCAGTACCGCGAGGCCGTCTGGAAACACCATATATTTT,CASTARPSGNTIYF,TRBJ1-3,14,TRBV19,-,-
TGTGCCAGCAGTTACTCTCTGCGAGCCACCGGGGAGCTGTTTTTT,CASSYSLRATGELFF,TRBJ2-2,15,TRBV6-2/TRBV6-3,-,-
TGTGCCAGCAGCACCGGACAGGGGGTCTATGGCTACACCTTC,CASSTGQGVYGYTF,TRBJ1-2,14,TRBV7-2,few,TRBD1
TGTGCCACCAGCACTAACCTAGCGGACAATGAGCAGTTCTTC,CATSTNLADNEQFF,TRBJ2-1,14,TRBV15,few,TRBD2
TGTGCCAGCAGTATCCTTTCCCTGGGCACTGAAGCTTTCTTT,CASSILSLGTEAFF,TRBJ1-1,14,TRBV2,few,-
TGTGCCAGCAGTCCACGATGGGGGGGGGTCACAGATACGCAGTATTTT,CASSPRWGGVTDTQYF,TRBJ2-3,16,TRBV6-5,few,TRBD2
TGTGCTAGTCTTTTTAGCGGGGGGTATACAGATACGCAGTATTTT,CASLFSGGYTDTQYF,TRBJ2-3,15,TRBV12-5,many,TRBD2
TGCAGTGCTAGAGATCCAGCGGGGGGCAACACCGGGGAGCTGTTTTTT,CSARDPAGGNTGELFF,TRBJ2-2,16,TRBV20-1,-,TRBD2
TGCAGTGCTAGAGATCCGCTTGCCATTTCACCCCTCCACTTT,CSARDPLAISPLHF,TRBJ1-6,14,TRBV20-1,many,-
TGTGCCAGCAGCCCAATGCGGACAGGGGATTCGGTTGGAGAGACCCAGTACTTC,CASSPMRTGDSVGETQYF,TRBJ2-5,18,TRBV7-8,-,TRBD1
TGTGCCAGCAGCTGGTCTAGCTCCCTCACAGATACGCAGTATTTT,CASSWSSSLTDTQYF,TRBJ2-3,15,TRBV7-2,few,-
TGTGCCAGCAGCTTAGGGGAGAATACTGGAGAGACCCAGTACTTC,CASSLGENTGETQYF,TRBJ2-5,15,TRBV5-5,few,-
TGCAGTGCTAGAGACCCGGGACGGGGAGAGACCCAGTACTTC,CSARDPGRGETQYF,TRBJ2-5,14,TRBV20-1,few,-
TGTGCCAGCAGTCAAGCGTTCGGCTACACCTTC,CASSQAFGYTF,TRBJ1-2,11,TRBV6-2/TRBV6-3,-,-
TGCGCCAGCAGCTTAAGTACAGGGGGACAGGAAGCTTTCTTT,CASSLSTGGQEAFF,TRBJ1-1,14,TRBV5-1,-,TRBD1
TGTGCCAGCAGCCTAGGAGGGGGCTTAGCCCGTGAAGCTTTCTTT,CASSLGGGLAREAFF,TRBJ1-1,15,TRBV14,many,TRBD1
TGCAGCGTTGAAGATCCAATGAGTTGGGATTATGGCTACACCTTC,CSVEDPMSWDYGYTF,TRBJ1-2,15,TRBV29-1,few,-
TGTGCCAGCAGTCCGGACCCTAATCAGCCCCAGCATTTT,CASSPDPNQPQHF,TRBJ1-5,13,TRBV12-3/TRBV12-4,-,-
TGTGCCAGCAGCCAAACTAGGTCTAACTATGGCTACACCTTC,CASSQTRSNYGYTF,TRBJ1-2,14,TRBV9,few,-